These 30 T cell receptor beta chains were sequenced from one sample in a study of blood T cell repertoires in COVID-19. TCRdb's copy holds only in-frame clones and misses some; the assay was immunoSEQ multiplex PCR. In the table there are around 700,000 clones, approximately 90% of which are singletons. The sample comprised peripheral blood. These receptors came from a woman between 18 and 30 years old with acute or convalescent COVID-19.

The count of this clone is one. CDR3 amino acids: CASTSQGTEDNYGYTF. The CDR3 DNA sequence: TGTGCCAGCACATCCCAAGGCACAGAAGATAACTATGGCTACACCTTC. The rearrangement links TRBV28 to TRBJ1-2, with D unclear. Germline CDR1 is MDHEN and CDR2 is SYDVKM. The CDR3 loop spans 16 amino acids. V lost 7 bases to trimming and J lost 1 base, with 19 bases between them.

The chain uses TRBV7-9 and TRBJ2-5; 11 bases map to TRBD2. The CDR3 sequence is 17 residues long. CDR1 SEHNR and CDR2 FQNEAQ come from the germline V gene (reference sequence). Unmatched junction bases numbered 8, after V lost 1 base and J lost 4 bases. CDR3 sequence: CASSLVGTSGGLETQYF. CDR3 bases: TGTGCCAGCAGCTTAGTAGGGACTAGCGGAGGACTAGAGACCCAGTACTTC.

The chain has TRBV7-2 and TRBJ1-1, with D possibly matching TRBD1 (6 bases). The CDR3 is 17 amino acids. Trimming removed 0 bases from V and 4 bases from J, with 18 bases in between. The germline V gene encodes CDR1 SGHTA and CDR2 FQGNSA. The CDR3 DNA is TGTGCCAGCAGCTTAGCGAACACCGGGGGCGGGAGCACTGAAGCTTTCTTT. Translating gives CASSLANTGGGSTEAFF.

To note about this clone: Additional DNA sequences in this sample encode the identical CDR3. The chain has TRBV9 and TRBJ1-2, with D possibly being TRBD1 (6 bases). V was trimmed by 0 bases and J by 1 base, leaving 10 bases between them. This CDR3 is built from 15 residues. In germline, CDR1 is SGDLS, CDR2 YYNGEE. The DNA of the CDR3 is TGTGCCAGCAGCGTAGAGGGCAGGGGTAACTATGGCTACACCTTC. This translates into CASSVEGRGNYGYTF.

This chain connects TRBV4-1 to TRBJ1-5; D uncertain. CDR3 length: 16 residues. V was cut by 1 base and J by 6 bases, with 16 bases left in between. Germline-derived CDR1 and CDR2 are MGHRA and YSYEKL. CDR3 bases: TGCGCCAGCAGCCAAGGTCTCGGGAACGCGGGTCAGCCCCAGCATTTT. Protein product: CASSQGLGNAGQPQHF.

CDR3 protein: CASSKIPDRGEQYF. The CDR3 DNA follows: TGTGCCAGTAGCAAAATACCGGACAGGGGCGAGCAGTACTTC. The chain joins TRBV19 to TRBJ2-7, with 9 bases that match TRBD1. After removal of 6 bases from V and 6 bases from J, the junction contained 9 bases not matched to a gene. CDR3 length: 14 amino acids. Germline loops: CDR1 LNHDA, CDR2 SQIVND (reference sequence).

This clone has only one observation. This chain connects TRBV6-5 to TRBJ2-7; 9 nucleotides line up with TRBD2. V trimming: 6 bases; J trimming: 1 base; junction bases outside the gene matches: 1. The CDR3 extends over 13 amino acids. Germline CDR1 and CDR2: MNHEY and SVGAGI. In DNA form, the CDR3 reads TGTGCCAGCAGGGCGGGGGGGTCCTACGAGCAGTACTTC. Its translation is CASRAGGSYEQYF.

V gene TRBV3-1 (or the pseudogene TRBV3-2) combines with J gene TRBJ1-2, with TRBD1 as a possible D gene (6 bases). The germline gives CDR1 LGHDT, CDR2 YNNKEL (reference sequence). CDR3 size: 15 residues. V was trimmed by 4 bases and J by 5 bases, leaving 17 bases between them. CDR3 protein: CASSPYQGSWYGYTF. The CDR3 coding sequence is TGTGCCAGCAGCCCTTATCAGGGGTCTTGGTATGGCTACACCTTC.

The chain links TRBV9 to TRBJ1-2; 8 nucleotides align to TRBD1. Germline CDR1 reads SGDLS; CDR2 reads YYNGEE. There are 15 residues in the CDR3. With V trimmed by 4 bases and J by 4 bases, 9 bases remained unmatched. CDR3: CASSPWGDRTYGYTF. CDR3 bases: TGTGCCAGCAGCCCCTGGGGGGACAGGACCTATGGCTACACCTTC.

V and J are TRBV19 and TRBJ1-1; 8 bases line up with TRBD1. V trimming: 3 bases; J trimming: 6 bases; junction bases outside the gene matches: 6. The germline CDR1 and CDR2 sequences are LNHDA and SQIVND (reference sequence). This CDR3 has 14 amino acids. The CDR3 DNA follows: TGTGCCAGTAGTATGCGGACAGGGAGTTCTGAAGCTTTCTTT. This gives the protein CASSMRTGSSEAFF.

The V call is TRBV6-5, the J call TRBJ2-1; D possibly corresponds to TRBD1 (5 bases). Germline lookup yields CDR1 MNHEY and CDR2 SVGAGI. CDR3 length equals 16 residues. V lost 0 bases to trimming and J lost 4 bases, with 13 bases between them. The CDR3 DNA is TGTGCCAGCAGTTACTCAGGGGCTAACGTTTACAATGAGCAGTTCTTC. Its protein is CASSYSGANVYNEQFF.

The chain links TRBV11-2 to TRBJ2-7, with D perhaps TRBD1 (6 bases). This CDR3 is 18 amino acids long. V shed 5 bases and J shed 2 bases, with 25 bases lying between them. Per germline, CDR1 SGHAT and CDR2 FQNNGV. Here the CDR3 DNA reads TGTGCCAGCAGCCCCCGAAAAGACAGGCCATCGCCGACCTACGAGCAGTACTTC. This sequence encodes CASSPRKDRPSPTYEQYF. Filled out from reference TRBV11-2 and TRBJ2-7, the complete variable domain reads EAGVAQSPRYKIIEKRQSVAFWCNPISGHATLYWYQQILGQGPKLLIQFQNNGVVDDSQLPKDRFSAERLKGVDSTLKIQPAKLEDSAVYLCASSPRKDRPSPTYEQYFGPGTRLTVT.

This clone came up once. The chain links TRBV18 to TRBJ1-2; D not resolved. Germline V gene data show CDR1 as KGHSH and CDR2 as LQKENI. V dropped 1 base and J dropped 0 bases, with 12 bases sitting between them. The CDR3 covers 16 residues. In nucleotides, the CDR3 is TGTGCCAGCTCACCACTCAAGCGCCCATCTAACTATGGCTACACCTTC. Amino acids: CASSPLKRPSNYGYTF.

The chain couples TRBV14 to TRBJ1-3; possibly TRBD1 for D (5 bases). The CDR3 contains 15 residues. The V and J ends lost 3 bases and 1 base respectively, with 10 bases between them. The germline V gene has CDR1 SGHDN and CDR2 FVKESK. Here the CDR3 DNA reads TGTGCCAGCAGCCATATTGGGGGGTCTGGAAACACCATATATTTT. Translating it yields CASSHIGGSGNTIYF.

J is TRBJ2-7 and V is TRBV19, with 15 nucleotides matching TRBD2. The CDR3 is 16 residues long. Germline-derived CDR1 and CDR2 are LNHDA and SQIVND (reference sequence). The trim removed 5 bases at V and 7 bases at J, leaving 9 bases unmatched. The CDR3 DNA reads as TGTGCCAGTAGTTCGCGGACTAGCGGGGGGGCCCTTGAGCAGTACTTC. Its protein is CASSSRTSGGALEQYF.

The gene calls are TRBV6-2 or TRBV6-3 and TRBJ1-4, with 7 positions matching TRBD1. CDR1 and CDR2 (germline): MNHEY, SVGEGT. The CDR3 is 19 amino acids. V lost 0 bases and J lost 5; bases outside the gene matches: 15. The CDR3 coding sequence is TGTGCCAGCAGTTACTCGAGGGGGGACGCCGGGACAGTGAATGAAAAACTGTTTTTT. Translated, it gives CASSYSRGDAGTVNEKLFF.

The chain couples TRBV7-2 to TRBJ2-5; 13 bases fit TRBD2. CDR3 length equals 16 residues. After removal of 2 bases from V and 4 bases from J, the junction contained 4 bases not matched to a gene. Germline V gene lookup returns CDR1 SGHTA and CDR2 FQGNSA. The CDR3 DNA sequence: TGTGCCAGCAGCTTACTACTAGCGGGGGGGATAGAGACCCAGTACTTC. Protein product: CASSLLLAGGIETQYF.

This chain joins TRBV10-3 and TRBJ2-7; 10 bases map to TRBD1. Germline-derived CDR1 and CDR2 are ENHRY and SYGVKD. CDR3 size: 17 residues. V was clipped by 8 bases and J by 6 bases; unmatched bases: 19. The chain's CDR3 is CAIGGRSTGTGDVEQYF. CDR3 nucleotides: TGTGCCATCGGGGGTCGTTCGACCGGGACAGGGGATGTCGAGCAGTACTTC.

This chain links TRBV24-1 with TRBJ1-4; 8 bases agree with TRBD1. The V gene end was trimmed by 5 bases and the J gene end by 5 bases; junction bases not matched to a gene: 6. Germline values: CDR1 KGHDR, CDR2 SFDVKD. This CDR3 has 15 amino acids. The CDR3 DNA follows: TGTGCCACCAGTGTGGGACGGACAGGGAATGAAAAACTGTTTTTT. It specifies CATSVGRTGNEKLFF.

With regard to this clone: Other DNA variants within this sample encode the same CDR3. Here the CDR3 DNA reads TGTGCCAGCAGTTTACAGGGTAACACTGAAGCTTTCTTT. Amino acids: CASSLQGNTEAFF. The rearrangement uses TRBV27 and TRBJ1-1; D is possibly TRBD1 (5 bases). The germline CDR1 and CDR2 sequences are MNHEY and SMNVEV (reference sequence). Trimming removed 2 bases at V and 2 bases at J, with 6 bases between. The CDR3 consists of 13 residues.

The rearrangement uses TRBV11-3 and TRBJ2-7; TRBD1 might be the D (5 bases). V lost 5 bases, J lost 3 bases, and 11 bases lay in between. This CDR3 contains 13 residues. Germline V gene sequence: CDR1 SGHNT, CDR2 YENEEA. The CDR3 nucleotides read TGTGCCAGCAGCACCGGACAAATCTACGAGCAGTACTTC. This gives the protein CASSTGQIYEQYF. The whole variable domain, remainder taken from reference TRBV11-3 and TRBJ2-7, is EAGVVQSPRYKIIEKKQPVAFWCNPISGHNTLYWYLQNLGQGPELLIRYENEEAVDDSQLPKDRFSAERLKGVDSTLKIQPAELGDSAVYLCASSTGQIYEQYFGPGTRLTVT.

The chain uses TRBV4-1 and TRBJ1-2, with D possibly being TRBD1 (6 bases). V was cut by 0 bases and J by 6 bases, with 11 bases left in between. Germline assignment: CDR1 MGHRA and CDR2 YSYEKL. The CDR3 totals 14 residues. CDR3 nucleotide sequence: TGCGCCAGCAGCCAAGAAGGGGGGGGCGATGGCTACACCTTC. This encodes CASSQEGGGDGYTF.

This clone occurred a few times. The chain employs TRBV9 and TRBJ1-3; tentatively, D is TRBD1 (5 bases). CDR3 length: 15 amino acids. The V and J ends lost 3 bases and 4 bases respectively, with 14 bases between them. CDR1 is SGDLS, CDR2 YYNGEE, per germline. In nucleotides, the CDR3 is TGTGCCAGCAGCGCCATCGGGACTTACGGAAACACCATATATTTT. As protein: CASSAIGTYGNTIYF.

The J gene is TRBJ1-2, the V gene TRBV7-3, with 8 bases identical to TRBD1. This CDR3 comprises 13 residues. Germline V CDR1 and CDR2: SGHTA, FQGTGA. V trimming: 5 bases; J trimming: 4 bases; junction bases outside the gene matches: 3. The CDR3 protein is CASSPTGAYGYTF. In DNA, the CDR3 is TGTGCCAGCAGCCCGACAGGGGCCTATGGCTACACCTTC.

The chain uses TRBV11-2 and TRBJ1-2, with D possibly matching TRBD1 (5 bases). The V gene's germline CDR1 is SGHAT and CDR2 FQNNGV. This CDR3 contains 14 residues. V lost 0 bases and J lost 5, with 10 bases in between. CDR3 nucleotides: TGTGCCAGCAGCTTAGATGGGGGGATTTATGGCTACACCTTC. It specifies CASSLDGGIYGYTF.

V is TRBV12-3 or TRBV12-4 and J is TRBJ1-2; D unclear. CDR3 length equals 11 residues. V shed 6 bases and J shed 5 bases, with 7 bases lying between them. The CDR3 sequence is CASSRTYGYTF. CDR3 DNA sequence: TGTGCCAGCAGCAGAACATATGGCTACACCTTC.

This clone was seen a single time. The chain uses TRBV6-1 and TRBJ2-3, with TRBD2 matching 9 bases. The CDR3 runs to 15 residues. With V trimmed by 2 bases and J by 4 bases, 4 bases remained unmatched. Germline loops: CDR1 MNHNS, CDR2 SASEGT. In DNA, the CDR3 is TGTGCCAGCAGTGAATCCAGCGGGGGGCCAGATACGCAGTATTTT. This gives the protein CASSESSGGPDTQYF.

As for this clone: Other DNA sequences in this specimen translate into the identical CDR3. The chain is built from TRBV19 and TRBJ1-2, with D tentatively TRBD1 (5 bases). The germline gives CDR1 LNHDA, CDR2 SQIVND (reference sequence). CDR3 length equals 12 residues. With 9 bases removed from V and 5 bases from J, the gap between germline ends came to 13 bases. CDR3 coding DNA: TGTGCCAGCAGCAGGGAGGGATATGGCTACACCTTC. This encodes CASSREGYGYTF. The whole variable domain, remainder taken from reference TRBV19 and TRBJ1-2, is DGGITQSPKYLFRKEGQNVTLSCEQNLNHDAMYWYRQDPGQGLRLIYYSQIVNDFQKGDIAEGYSVSREKKESFPLTVTSAQKNPTAFYLCASSREGYGYTFGSGTRLTVV.

J is TRBJ1-1 and V is TRBV21-1; the table assigns TRBD1, which was not confirmed against the DNA. TRBV21-1 is a documented pseudogene. The CDR3 runs to 17 residues. CDR3 nucleotide sequence: TGTGCCAGCAGTCGACTATACTGGACAGCCGGAGACACTGAAGCTTTCTTT. Amino acids: CASSRLYWTAGDTEAFF.

This sequence joins TRBV9 and TRBJ1-5; 7 bases line up with TRBD1. J gave up 5 bases and V 3 bases, and 5 bases lay outside the gene matches. The CDR3 is 14 residues long. CDR1 and CDR2 from the germline V gene are SGDLS and YYNGEE. The CDR3 DNA follows: TGTGCCAGCAGCGAAGGACAGGCCTATCAGCCCCAGCATTTT. This codes for CASSEGQAYQPQHF.